The entry below describes one T cell receptor beta chain. Seattle-derived patients entered the study during active infection and were followed longitudinally. Authors' processing steps: Using reference gene primer amplification, nucleated cell counts were estimated. Sequenced by immunoSEQ multiplex PCR; TCRdb stores in-frame clones only, minus some. The V and J calls and clone size were taken over from that table, and D and trimming were inferred from the DNA. The sample records around 60,000 clones, roughly 84% being singletons. This entry belongs to a study of blood T cell repertoires in COVID-19. Study-wide background: Sample material is recorded as cDNA or gDNA derived from T cells, B-cell-depleted T cells, or PBMCs.

This CDR3 is built from 13 residues. Germline loops: CDR1 SGHDT, CDR2 YYEEEE. With 6 bases removed from V and 8 bases from J, the gap between germline ends came to 15 bases. The source material was peripheral blood. The sequence was obtained from a man aged 45-65 years with COVID-19, enrolled during active disease. This rearrangement joins TRBV5-6 to TRBJ2-1; perhaps TRBD1 as D (6 bases). The DNA for the CDR3 is TGTGCCAGCACTAAGGGGGTCAGGGATGAGCAGTTCTTC. It translates to CASTKGVRDEQFF.